This T cell receptor beta chain stems from a study of PD-1 blockade in classical Hodgkin lymphoma (dated by TCRdb to the early 2020s). Broadly, across the study: The study used TCR beta sequencing and CyTOF to define a peripheral blood immune signature of response to PD-1 blockade in classical Hodgkin lymphoma. Findings and caveats that apply to the study as a whole: Baseline TCR diversity was reported to be lower in newly diagnosed patients than in healthy donors, and even lower in relapsed/refractory patients. The study was restricted to a single clinical trial cohort, and the causes of repertoire differences, possibly disease activity or prior therapy, were left undefined.

Genomic DNA was extracted with the Qiagen DNeasy kit from unsorted PBMCs and from negatively selected CD4+ and CD8+ fractions. Amplification of TCR beta CDR3 regions was done by immunoSEQ multiplex PCR with primers that anneal to V and J segments. A synthetic immune receptor repertoire was used to minimize amplification bias, and remaining bias was computationally removed after sequencing. The authors' pipeline ran thus. Custom Python scripts were used to quantify repertoire diversity as the Shannon entropy index. The unsorted, CD4+ and CD8+ repertoires were each analyzed separately, with the exception of combined analyses, where CD4+ and CD8+ sequences were merged in silico. TCRdb's version of the immuneACCESS table is confined to in-frame rearrangements and falls short of the full clone set. An unresolved V gene accounts for under half of the shortfall where checked; the remainder is of unknown origin. V and J calls and clone size are as listed in that table; D and trimming were resolved from the DNA. The sample records roughly 70,000 clones, over 85% of which are singletons. The ten top clones hold approximately 2.5% of the sample.

With respect to this clone: Its antigen has not been determined. Within one base of it there is no much larger clone, and no base qualities were kept.

The CDR3 spans 14 residues, from the cysteine through the phenylalanine. The DNA shown is the 42-base CDR3, in frame from base 1. As encoded in the germline V gene (reference sequence), CDR1 is MNHNY while CDR2 is SVGAGI. Trimming removed 8 bases from V and 7 bases from J; the gene matches leave 13 bases unexplained. The time point label for this specimen denotes: newly diagnosed, previously untreated cHL patient sample. To serve as a comparison group for the relapsed/refractory trial patients, PBMCs were sequenced from patients with newly diagnosed, previously untreated classical Hodgkin lymphoma. Peripheral blood was collected in 8 mL Vacutainer Cell Preparation Tubes, from which PBMCs were isolated by centrifugation and then cryopreserved.

The sequencing sample was made of peripheral blood mononuclear cells (PBMCs). The V and J segments used are TRBV6-6 and TRBJ2-7; TRBD2 agrees with 8 junctional bases. The TCR sequence derives from a human donor with classical Hodgkin lymphoma. The CDR3 region: CASARGGEIKEQYF. The bases are TGTGCCAGCGCCCGGGGGGGGGAGATTAAAGAGCAGTACTTC.